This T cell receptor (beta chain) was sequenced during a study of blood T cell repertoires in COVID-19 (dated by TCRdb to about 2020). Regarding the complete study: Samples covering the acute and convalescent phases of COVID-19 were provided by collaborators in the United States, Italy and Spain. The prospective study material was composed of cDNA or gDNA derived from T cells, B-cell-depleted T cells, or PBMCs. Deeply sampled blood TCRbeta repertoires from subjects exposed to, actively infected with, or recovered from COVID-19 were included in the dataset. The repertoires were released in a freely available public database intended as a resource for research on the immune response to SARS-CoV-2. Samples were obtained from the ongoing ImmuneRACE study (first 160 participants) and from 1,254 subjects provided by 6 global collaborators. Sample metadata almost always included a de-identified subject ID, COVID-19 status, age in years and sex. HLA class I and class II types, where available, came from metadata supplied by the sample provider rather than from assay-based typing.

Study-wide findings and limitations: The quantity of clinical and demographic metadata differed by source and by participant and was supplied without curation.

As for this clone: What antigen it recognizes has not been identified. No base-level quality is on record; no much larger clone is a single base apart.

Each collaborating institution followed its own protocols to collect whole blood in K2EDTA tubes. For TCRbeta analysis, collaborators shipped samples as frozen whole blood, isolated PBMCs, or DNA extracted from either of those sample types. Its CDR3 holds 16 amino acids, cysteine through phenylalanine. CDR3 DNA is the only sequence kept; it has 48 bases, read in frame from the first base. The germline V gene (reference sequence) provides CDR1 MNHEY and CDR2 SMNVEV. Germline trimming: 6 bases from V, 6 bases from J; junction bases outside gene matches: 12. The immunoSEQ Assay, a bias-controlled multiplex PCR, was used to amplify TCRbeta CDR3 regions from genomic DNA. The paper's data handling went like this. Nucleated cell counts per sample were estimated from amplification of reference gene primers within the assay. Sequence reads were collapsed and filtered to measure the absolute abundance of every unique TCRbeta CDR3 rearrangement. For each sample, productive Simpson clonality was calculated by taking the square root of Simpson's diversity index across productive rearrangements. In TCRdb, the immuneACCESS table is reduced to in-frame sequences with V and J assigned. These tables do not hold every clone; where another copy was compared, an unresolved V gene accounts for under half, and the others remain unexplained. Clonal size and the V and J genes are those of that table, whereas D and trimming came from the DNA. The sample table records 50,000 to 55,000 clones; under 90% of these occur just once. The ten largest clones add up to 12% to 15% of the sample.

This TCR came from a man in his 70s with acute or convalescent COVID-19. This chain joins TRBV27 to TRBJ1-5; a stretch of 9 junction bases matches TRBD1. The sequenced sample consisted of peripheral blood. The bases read TGTGCCAGCAGAATAAACACAGGGGGCGCAGGTCAGCCCCAGCATTTT. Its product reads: CASRINTGGAGQPQHF.